This is a list of T cell receptor beta chains from one sample in a study of blood T cells in healthy people across ages. Using its own MiXCR run on the 5' RACE reads, TCRdb lists one record per CDR3 protein. The sample yields over 1,200,000 distinct CDR3 sequences, approximately 60% seen once. Sequencing was done on a sample of blood. The source is a man between 18 and 29 years old in good health. CDR3s include the opening cysteine and the closing phenylalanine or tryptophan. D genes are given only for firm matches. Some rows mark clone size as missing; the rest say once, few, many or name a class of expanded clone.

>-|TRBJ2-3|TRBV6-5|-
CASCQTAASTDTQYF
TGTGCCAGCTGCCAGACAGCTGCTAGCACAGATACGCAGTATTTT
>-|TRBJ2-3|TRBV4-2|-
CASSQDGTDTQYF
TGTGCCAGCAGCCAAGACGGCACAGATACGCAGTATTTT
>-|TRBJ1-1|TRBV20-1|-
CSALSLVITEAFF
TGCAGTGCTCTCTCGCTAGTTATCACTGAAGCTTTCTTT
>-|TRBJ2-5|TRBV4-3|-
CASSQDHSQRETQYF
TGCGCCAGCAGCCAAGATCATTCTCAACGGGAGACCCAGTACTTC
>-|TRBJ1-5|TRBV12-3/TRBV12-4|-
CASRGPQGNQPQHF
TGTGCCAGCAGAGGGCCCCAGGGCAATCAGCCCCAGCATTTT
>-|TRBJ1-3|TRBV2|-
CASSLEALINTIYF
TGTGCCAGCAGTCTTGAGGCTCTAATAAACACCATATATTTT
>-|TRBJ1-2|TRBV2|once
CASSERTYGYTF
TGTGCCAGCAGTGAACGCACCTATGGCTACACCTTC
>-|TRBJ1-2|TRBV18|-
CASSLLSESRGEYGYTF
TGTGCCAGCTCACTTCTATCCGAATCACGCGGGGAGTACGGCTACACCTTC
>-|TRBJ2-3|TRBV24-1|-
CATSETDGRTDTQYF
TGTGCCACCAGTGAGACGGACGGGCGCACAGATACGCAGTATTTT
>-|TRBJ2-7|TRBV6-2/TRBV6-3|-
CASSYGQTPSYEQYF
TGTGCCAGCAGTTACGGACAGACTCCATCCTACGAGCAGTACTTC
>TRBD1|TRBJ1-1|TRBV6-5|-
CASSYQGQVNTEAFF
TGTGCCAGCAGCTATCAAGGACAGGTCAACACTGAAGCTTTCTTT
>-|TRBJ2-7|TRBV18|-
CASSPRQVKPYEQYF
TGTGCCAGCTCACCACGACAGGTCAAGCCCTACGAGCAGTACTTC
>-|TRBJ2-7|TRBV6-5|-
CASSYARQGSEQYF
TGTGCCAGCAGTTACGCGCGGCAGGGCAGCGAGCAGTACTTC
>-|TRBJ2-5|TRBV7-9|few
CASSLALLETQYF
TGTGCCAGCAGCTTAGCGTTGTTGGAGACCCAGTACTTC
>TRBD1|TRBJ2-7|TRBV6-5|few
CASSYAVGTGDGYEQYF
TGTGCCAGCAGTTACGCTGTTGGGACAGGTGACGGCTACGAGCAGTACTTC
>TRBD1|TRBJ1-5|TRBV10-3|-
CAISGGQGYQPQHF
TGTGCCATCAGTGGGGGACAGGGTTATCAGCCCCAGCATTTT